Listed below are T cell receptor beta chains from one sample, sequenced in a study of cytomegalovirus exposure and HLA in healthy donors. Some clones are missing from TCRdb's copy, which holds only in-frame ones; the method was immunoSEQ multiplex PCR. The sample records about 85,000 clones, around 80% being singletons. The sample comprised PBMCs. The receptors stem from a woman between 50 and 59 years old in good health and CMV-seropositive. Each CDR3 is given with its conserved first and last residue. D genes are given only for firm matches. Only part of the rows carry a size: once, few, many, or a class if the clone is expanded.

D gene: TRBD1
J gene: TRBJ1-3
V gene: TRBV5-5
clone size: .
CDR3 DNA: TGTGCCAGCAGTTACCGGGACAGGGGACAAAACTCTGGAAACACCATATATTTT
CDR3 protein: CASSYRDRGQNSGNTIYF

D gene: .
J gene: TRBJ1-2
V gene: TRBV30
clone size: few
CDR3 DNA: TGTGCCTGGAGGGAGGATTTCAACTATGGCTACACCTTC
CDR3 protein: CAWREDFNYGYTF

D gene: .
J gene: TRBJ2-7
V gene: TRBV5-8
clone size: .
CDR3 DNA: TGTGCTAGCAGCTACAGGGACCCCTACGAGCAGTACTTC
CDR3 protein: CASSYRDPYEQYF

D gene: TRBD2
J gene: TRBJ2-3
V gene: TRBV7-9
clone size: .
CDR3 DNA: TGTGCCAGCAGCCCGTACGGGGGGGGGCCCGATACGCAGTATTTT
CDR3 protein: CASSPYGGGPDTQYF

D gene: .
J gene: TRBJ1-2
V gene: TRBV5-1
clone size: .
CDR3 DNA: TGCGCCAGCAGCCGTATAGGGCAGGTCGGGGATGGCTACACCTTC
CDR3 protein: CASSRIGQVGDGYTF

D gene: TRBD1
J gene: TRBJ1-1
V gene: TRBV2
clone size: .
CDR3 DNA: TGTGCCAGCATGTTAGGGACAGAGAACACTGAAGCTTTCTTT
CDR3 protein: CASMLGTENTEAFF

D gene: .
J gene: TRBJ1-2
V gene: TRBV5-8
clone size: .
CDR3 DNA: TGTGCCAGCAGCTTGGAACAGTGGAGGGGCTACACCTTC
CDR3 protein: CASSLEQWRGYTF

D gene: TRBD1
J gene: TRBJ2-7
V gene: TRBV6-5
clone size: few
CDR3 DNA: TGTGCCAGCATCACCGACAGGGGCGAGCAGTACTTC
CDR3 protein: CASITDRGEQYF

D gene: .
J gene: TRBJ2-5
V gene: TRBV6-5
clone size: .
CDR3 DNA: TGTGCCAGCAGTTACTCGACGGTCGGGGTGGGAGAGACCCAGTACTTC
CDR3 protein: CASSYSTVGVGETQYF

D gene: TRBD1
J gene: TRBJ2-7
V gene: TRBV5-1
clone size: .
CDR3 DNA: TGCGCCAGCAGCTTATGGGACAGCTTTGGGGAGCAGTACTTC
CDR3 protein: CASSLWDSFGEQYF

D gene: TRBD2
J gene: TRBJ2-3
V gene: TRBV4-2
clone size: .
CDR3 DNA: TGTGCCAGCAGCCAAGGAGGGGCGGGGGGTATGACAGATACGCAGTATTTT
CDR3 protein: CASSQGGAGGMTDTQYF

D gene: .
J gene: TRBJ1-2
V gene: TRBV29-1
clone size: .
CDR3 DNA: TGCAGCGTTGAAGATTCAGGGATTGACTATGGCTACACCTTC
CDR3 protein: CSVEDSGIDYGYTF

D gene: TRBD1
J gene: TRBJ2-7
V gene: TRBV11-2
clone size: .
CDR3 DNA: TGTGCCAGCAGCTTATCAGGGGGCGCAATCTACGAGCAGTACTTC
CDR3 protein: CASSLSGGAIYEQYF

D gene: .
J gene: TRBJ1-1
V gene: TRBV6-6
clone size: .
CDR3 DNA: TGTGCCAGCAGTTCCCCTCCGGACATGACAGAAGCTTTCTTT
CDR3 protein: CASSSPPDMTEAFF

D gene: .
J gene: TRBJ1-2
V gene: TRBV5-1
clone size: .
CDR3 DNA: TGCGCCAGCAGCTTCGACAGCTATGGCTACACCTTC
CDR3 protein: CASSFDSYGYTF

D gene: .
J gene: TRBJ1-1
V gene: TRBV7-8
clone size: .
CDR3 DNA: TGTGCCAGCAGCTCCCACAGGGACACTGAAGCTTTCTTT
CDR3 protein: CASSSHRDTEAFF

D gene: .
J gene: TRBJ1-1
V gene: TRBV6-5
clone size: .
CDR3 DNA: TGTGCCAGCAGGCTACAGAGATTCACTGAAGCTTTCTTT
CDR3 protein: CASRLQRFTEAFF

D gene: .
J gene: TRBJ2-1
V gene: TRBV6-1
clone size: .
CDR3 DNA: TGTGCCAGCACCGAGACACCGCCCAATGAGCAGTTCTTC
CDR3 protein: CASTETPPNEQFF

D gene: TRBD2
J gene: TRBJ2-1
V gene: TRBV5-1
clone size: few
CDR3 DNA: TGCGCCAGCAGCGACGAGGGACTAGCGGGAGGCTATGAGCAGTTCTTC
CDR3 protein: CASSDEGLAGGYEQFF

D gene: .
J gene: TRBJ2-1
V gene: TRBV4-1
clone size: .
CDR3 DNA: TGCGCCAGCAGCCCGCGTCTCGGGAATACTGAGCAGTTCTTC
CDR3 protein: CASSPRLGNTEQFF

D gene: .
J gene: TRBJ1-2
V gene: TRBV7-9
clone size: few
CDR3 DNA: TGTGCCAGCAGCTTAGTCGGCAGGGAGGATGGCTACACCTTC
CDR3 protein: CASSLVGREDGYTF

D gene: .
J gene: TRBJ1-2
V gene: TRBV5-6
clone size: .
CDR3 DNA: TGTGCCAGCAGCTTGGGGGCGTACTATGGCTACACCTTC
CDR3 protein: CASSLGAYYGYTF

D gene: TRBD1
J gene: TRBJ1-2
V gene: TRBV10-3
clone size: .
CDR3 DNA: TGTGCCACCGGACAGGGTACGGTCTATGGCTACACCTTC
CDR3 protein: CATGQGTVYGYTF

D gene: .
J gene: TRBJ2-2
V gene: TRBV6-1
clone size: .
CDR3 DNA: TGTGCCAGCAGTGGACTGCTAAACACCGGGGAGCTGTTTTTT
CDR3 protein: CASSGLLNTGELFF

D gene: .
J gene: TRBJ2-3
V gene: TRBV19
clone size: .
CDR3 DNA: TGTGCCAGTCGCCCGGCGGGGACAGATACGCAGTATTTT
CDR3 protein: CASRPAGTDTQYF

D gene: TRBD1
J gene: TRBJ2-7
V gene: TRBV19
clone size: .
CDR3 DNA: TGTGCCAGTAGCCCCGGACAGGCTCACCTGGGGCAGTACTTC
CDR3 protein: CASSPGQAHLGQYF